This is a list of T cell receptor beta chains from one sample in a study of beta chain features in type 1 diabetes. Sequenced by immunoSEQ multiplex PCR; TCRdb stores in-frame clones only, minus some. The sample lists 150,000 or so clones, about 10% occurring once. Sequencing was done on a sample of central memory CD4+ T cells from blood. The receptor set was obtained from a man in his late teens or twenties in good health. CDR3s include the opening cysteine and the closing phenylalanine or tryptophan. A D gene is named only where the DNA matches it firmly. The listing skips clone size in some rows; elsewhere it reads once, few, many or a size class.

clone size	V gene	D gene	J gene	CDR3 protein
few	TRBV5-6	TRBD2	TRBJ2-7	CASSLSVAGLSSYEQYF
-	TRBV7-2	-	TRBJ1-6	CASSLMTGNSPLHF
few	TRBV2	-	TRBJ1-6	CASSVADFSPLHF
-	TRBV28	-	TRBJ1-2	CASRGGRVDYGYTF
-	TRBV7-2	-	TRBJ2-1	CASSLEFGEEQFF
few	TRBV6-5	-	TRBJ2-7	CASRPQDSYEQYF
-	TRBV5-4	-	TRBJ2-5	CASSSRGTSGGKTQYF
-	TRBV4-1	TRBD1	TRBJ2-7	CASSRGQSSYEQYF
-	TRBV11-2	TRBD2	TRBJ2-1	CASSLDSGRNNEQFF
-	TRBV10-3	TRBD2	TRBJ2-5	CAISEPGLAEETQYF
-	TRBV4-3	-	TRBJ1-2	CASSQDRDFVGYTF
few	TRBV14	-	TRBJ2-7	CASSQDLRIYEQYF
-	TRBV4-2	-	TRBJ1-5	CASSQDDTGVQPQHF
few	TRBV18	-	TRBJ2-7	CASSPRGPGSYEQYF
few	TRBV18	-	TRBJ2-5	CASSPREGETQYF
few	TRBV29-1	TRBD2	TRBJ2-1	CSVPVRTSGVSSYNEQFF
few	TRBV30	-	TRBJ1-1	CAWSATPGTRNTEAFF
-	TRBV4-3	TRBD1	TRBJ1-6	CASSQVRTGNSPLHF
-	TRBV7-2	TRBD1	TRBJ2-2	CASSFGQGTGELFF
few	TRBV10-2	TRBD1	TRBJ1-2	CASSEPGQGNYGYTF
-	TRBV4-2	-	TRBJ2-7	CASSQDRTAQGEQYF
-	TRBV19	TRBD2	TRBJ2-3	CASRTGGAADTQYF
many	TRBV7-8	-	TRBJ1-5	CASSLGSVSGQPQHF
-	TRBV2	TRBD1	TRBJ1-5	CASSVRTGDLNQPQHF
-	TRBV9	TRBD1	TRBJ1-6	CASSYPGAGGEGPLHF
-	TRBV11-2	-	TRBJ2-7	CASSPDPQPFYEQYF
few	TRBV25-1	TRBD2	TRBJ2-1	CASSEYSGGRHNEQFF